This TCR beta chain was retrieved from a study of T-cell memory formation after mild COVID-19. As for the study in general: TCR clusters were largely donor specific. The study, taken as a whole, reports: Clones that shrank (day 15 to 85) were balanced CD4/CD8, whereas later expanders leaned CD4+. The appearance of some responding clones in pre-infection memory suggested that cross-reactive memory joined.

This clonotype was observed a handful of times. What it recognizes is unknown. Germline CDR1 and CDR2: DFQATT and SNEGSKA (reference sequence). The length of the CDR3 is 14 residues. V dropped 5 bases and J dropped 7; count of bases not matched to a gene: 13. Libraries for TCRalpha and TCRbeta carried sample barcodes and unique molecular identifiers via 5'RACE. TCRdb reprocessed the 5' RACE reads via MiXCR and lists one record per CDR3 protein. The top ten clones hold around 12% of a sample with about 470,000 distinct CDR3 sequences, around a quarter of them seen once. The clonotype was recovered from an adult woman who had mild COVID-19 (a few samples of this study predate the infection). Cell type and time point are not known. The chain links TRBV20-1 to TRBJ1-1; 7 nucleotides match TRBD1. What was sequenced was PBMCs or a T cell subset sorted from them (not recorded which). The CDR3 reads CSAPTPTGYYEAFF. The DNA of the CDR3 is TGCAGTGCTCCAACCCCGACAGGGTATTATGAAGCTTTCTTT.